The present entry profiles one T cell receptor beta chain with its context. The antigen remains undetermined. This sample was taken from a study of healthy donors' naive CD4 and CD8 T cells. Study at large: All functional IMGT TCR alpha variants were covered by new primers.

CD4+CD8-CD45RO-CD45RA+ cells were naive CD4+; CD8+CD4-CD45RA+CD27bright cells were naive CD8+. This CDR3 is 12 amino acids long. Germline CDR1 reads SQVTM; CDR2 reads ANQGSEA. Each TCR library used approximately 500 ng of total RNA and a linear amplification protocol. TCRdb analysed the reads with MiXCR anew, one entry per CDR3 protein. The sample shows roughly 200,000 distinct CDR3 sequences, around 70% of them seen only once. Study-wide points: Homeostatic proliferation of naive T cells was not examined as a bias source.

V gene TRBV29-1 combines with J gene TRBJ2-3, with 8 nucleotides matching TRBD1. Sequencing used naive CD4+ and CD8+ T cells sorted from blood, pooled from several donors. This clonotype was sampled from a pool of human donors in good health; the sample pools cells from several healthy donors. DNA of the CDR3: TGCAGTCCGACAGGGGTAAAAGATACGCAGTATTTT. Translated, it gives CSPTGVKDTQYF.